The 10 T cell receptor beta chains reported below all come from one sample, sequenced in a study of T cells in Graves' hyperthyroidism and ophthalmopathy. The CDR3 regions of TCR beta were amplified from RNA transcripts. A set of HTBI primers served as the primers for a first-round RT-PCR of the TCR CDR3. TCRdb analysed the multiplex PCR reads with MiXCR anew, one entry per CDR3 protein. The sample consists of 220,000 or so distinct CDR3 sequences, 15% to 20% of them appearing once. Sequenced input: blood. Receptors were obtained from a young woman with Graves' ophthalmopathy.

The sample holds many counts of this clonotype. The rearrangement joins TRBV20-1 to TRBJ2-7, with unresolved D. CDR1 and CDR2 (germline): DFQATT, SNEGSKA (reference sequence). V gave up 2 bases and J gave up 2 bases, with 4 bases separating them. CDR3 size: 11 residues. The CDR3 DNA is TGCAGTGCTAGAAAGACCTACGAGCAGTACTTC. Encoded protein: CSARKTYEQYF.

The sample holds a few counts of this clonotype. A much larger clone differs by one base, so this may be a read error. The rearrangement joins TRBV5-5 to TRBJ1-2, with 9 bases lining up with TRBD1. Germline CDR1 and CDR2: SGHKS and YYEKEE (reference sequence). The J segment lost 6 bases and the V segment lost 4 bases, leaving 10 bases of the junction unmatched. This CDR3 has 15 amino acids. The CDR3 region has the DNA TGTGCCAGCAGCCCCCACCCGGGACAGGGAGATGGCTACACCTTC. Encoded protein: CASSPHPGQGDGYTF.

The rearrangement joins TRBV5-4 to TRBJ2-5; D ambiguous. With 0 bases removed from V and 0 bases from J, the gap between germline ends came to 6 bases. CDR1 and CDR2 from the germline V gene are SGHNT and YYREEE (reference sequence). CDR3 length: 14 residues. CDR3 sequence reads: CASSLGMDQETQYF. Here the CDR3 DNA reads TGTGCCAGCAGCTTGGGGATGGACCAAGAGACCCAGTACTTC.

This clonotype was seen repeatedly, ten times or more. The chain's CDR3 is CASRPTHLASYEQYF. CDR3 bases: TGTGCCAGCAGGCCGACGCATCTAGCGAGCTACGAGCAGTACTTC. The chain combines TRBV6-1 with TRBJ2-7, with D possibly matching TRBD2 (6 bases). V lost 6 bases to trimming and J lost 3 bases, with 18 bases between them. The CDR3 sequence is 15 residues long. Germline values: CDR1 MNHNS, CDR2 SASEGT.

This clonotype was observed at least ten times. The J gene is TRBJ2-5, the V gene TRBV28, with D possibly called TRBD1 or TRBD2 (7 bases each). V was trimmed by 6 bases and J by 4 bases, leaving 15 bases between them. The CDR3 length is 14 residues. The germline V gene encodes CDR1 MDHEN and CDR2 SYDVKM. The CDR3 bases are TGTGCCAGCAGAACTCAGGGGGGGGTAGAGACCCAGTACTTC. This gives the protein CASRTQGGVETQYF.

The gene calls are TRBV29-1 and TRBJ1-1, with 7 nucleotides matching TRBD1. The CDR3 contains 13 residues. Losses at the gene ends were 6 bases for V and 3 bases for J; bases not matched to a gene: 7. Per germline, CDR1 SQVTM and CDR2 ANQGSEA. The CDR3 region has the DNA TGCAGCGTCCAGACAGGGTTGGACACTGAAGCTTTCTTT. Amino acids: CSVQTGLDTEAFF.

This clonotype appeared many times. V usage is TRBV3-1 and J usage is TRBJ2-1; D is possibly TRBD2 (6 bases). The CDR3 is 13 residues long. Germline V gene sequence: CDR1 LGHDT, CDR2 YNNKEL (reference sequence). Trimming pared 3 bases from V and 5 bases from J, leaving 8 bases between. The chain's CDR3 is CASSHSGDNEQFF. In nucleotides, the CDR3 is TGTGCCAGCAGCCACTCGGGAGACAATGAGCAGTTCTTC.

This clonotype occurred many times. A read error may explain this, as a much larger clone is one base away. The chain uses TRBV11-2 and TRBJ2-7, with TRBD2 identical over 12 bases. CDR3 length: 17 residues. V shed 7 bases, J shed 2 bases, and the junction held 12 bases outside the gene matches. Per germline, CDR1 SGHAT and CDR2 FQNNGV. The CDR3, as DNA: TGTGCCAGCACCAAATCCGTGACTAGCGGGAGCGCCTACGAGCAGTACTTC. Amino acids: CASTKSVTSGSAYEQYF.

This clonotype was detected ten times or more. This chain connects TRBV2 to TRBJ1-2; tentative D call: TRBD1 (6 bases). Germline loops: CDR1 SNHLY, CDR2 FYNNEI. There are 13 residues in the CDR3. V was pared by 6 bases and J by 2 bases, with 10 bases between. CDR3 region: CASSQTGNYGYTF. The CDR3, as DNA: TGTGCCAGCAGCCAAACAGGGAACTATGGCTACACCTTC.

This clonotype showed up many times. This chain joins TRBV5-6 and TRBJ2-3; perhaps D is TRBD1 or TRBD2 (5 bases each). The CDR3 covers 16 residues. The V and J ends lost 1 base and 5 bases respectively, with 17 bases between them. From germline, CDR1 is SGHDT and CDR2 YYEEEE. The chain's CDR3 is CASSLLRAPGGDTQYF. CDR3 DNA sequence: TGTGCCAGCAGCTTGCTCAGGGCGCCTGGGGGAGATACGCAGTATTTT.